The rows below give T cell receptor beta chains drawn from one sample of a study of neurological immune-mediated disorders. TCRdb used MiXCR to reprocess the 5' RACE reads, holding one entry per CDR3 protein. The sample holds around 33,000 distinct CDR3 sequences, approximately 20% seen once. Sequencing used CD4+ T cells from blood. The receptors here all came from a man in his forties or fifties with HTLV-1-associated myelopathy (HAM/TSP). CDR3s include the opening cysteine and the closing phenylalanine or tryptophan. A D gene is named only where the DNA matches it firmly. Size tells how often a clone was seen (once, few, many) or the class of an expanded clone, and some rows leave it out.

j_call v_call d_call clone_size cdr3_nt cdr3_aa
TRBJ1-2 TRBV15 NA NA TGTGCCACCAGCAGAGATGTTTTGGGGGCGGACGGCTACACCTTC CATSRDVLGADGYTF
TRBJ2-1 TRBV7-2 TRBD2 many TGTGCCAGCAGCTTAGCGCTACTAGCGGGGGGGCGGGGTGAGCAGTTCTTC CASSLALLAGGRGEQFF
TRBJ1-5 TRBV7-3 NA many TGTGCCAGCAGCTCTTACCGGGCCGAGAATCAGCCCCAGCATTTT CASSSYRAENQPQHF
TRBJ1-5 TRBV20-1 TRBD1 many TGCAGTGCAAACGCGGGGACAGGGGGCAATCAGCCCCAGCATTTT CSANAGTGGNQPQHF
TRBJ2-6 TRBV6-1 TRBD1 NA TGTGCCAGCAGTGAAGATGTGAGGGGGCGTGGGGCCAACGTCCTGACTTTC CASSEDVRGRGANVLTF
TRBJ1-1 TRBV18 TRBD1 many TGTGCCAGCTCACCAAATACAGGGGGGACTGAAGCTTTCTTT CASSPNTGGTEAFF
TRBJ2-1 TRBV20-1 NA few TGCAGTGCTAGACCCTTAGGGACCTTCTCCTACAATGAGCAGTTCTTC CSARPLGTFSYNEQFF
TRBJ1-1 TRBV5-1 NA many TGCGCCAGTTTCCCCTCATCAGGGATAGGCATGAACACTGAAGCTTTCTTT CASFPSSGIGMNTEAFF
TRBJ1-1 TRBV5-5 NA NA NA CASSFYICSSQGFAGTEAFF
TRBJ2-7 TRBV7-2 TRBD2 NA TGTGCCAGCAGCTTAGTCGGGACTAGTCACGAGCAGTACTTC CASSLVGTSHEQYF
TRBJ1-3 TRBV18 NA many TGTGCCAGCTCACCAGAAGGCCGGGCCGACACCATATATTTT CASSPEGRADTIYF
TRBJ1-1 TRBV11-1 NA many TGTGCCAGCAGCTTAAAGGAATTGAACACTGAAGCTTTCTTT CASSLKELNTEAFF
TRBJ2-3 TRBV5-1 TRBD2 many TGCGCCAGCAGCCCGTCGGCAGGGAGGGGAGATACGCAGTATTTT CASSPSAGRGDTQYF
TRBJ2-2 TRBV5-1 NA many TGCGCCAGCAGCTTGCAGAGCTCGAACACCGGGGAGCTGTTTTTT CASSLQSSNTGELFF
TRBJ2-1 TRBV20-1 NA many TGCAGTGCTCGAGCCTGGAATAATTACAATGAGCAGTTCTTC CSARAWNNYNEQFF
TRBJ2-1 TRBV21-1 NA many TGTGCCAGCAGCAAAGGGGGGCGGGGTAGCTCCTACAATGAGCAGTTCTTC CASSKGGRGSSYNEQFF
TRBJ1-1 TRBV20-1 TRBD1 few TGCAGTGCTAGAGATCCGAGGACAGGGTCGATTGAAGCTTTCTTT CSARDPRTGSIEAFF
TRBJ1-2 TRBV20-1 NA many TGCAGTGCTAGAGAAAGCGTCAGACCTAACTATGGCTACACCTTC CSARESVRPNYGYTF
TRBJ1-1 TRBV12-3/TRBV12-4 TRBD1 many TGTGCCAGCAGTCAACAGGGGGCTGGCACTGAAGCTTTCTTT CASSQQGAGTEAFF
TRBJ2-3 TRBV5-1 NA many TGCGCCAGCAGCTCCGAATTCACAGATACGCAGTATTTT CASSSEFTDTQYF
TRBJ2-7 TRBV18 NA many TGTGCCAGCTCACTCTCGACCCCTGACTACGAGCAGTACTTC CASSLSTPDYEQYF
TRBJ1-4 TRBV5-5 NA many TGTGCCAGCAGCTTGGCCATCGGGGGCGAAAAACTGTTTTTT CASSLAIGGEKLFF
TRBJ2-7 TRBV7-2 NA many TGTGCCAGCAGCGCGGCCCGGAGGGAGCAGTACTTC CASSAARREQYF
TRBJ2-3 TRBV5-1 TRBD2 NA TGCGCCAGCAGCTTGGATGGAGCGGGGGGCGGAGATACGCAGTATTTT CASSLDGAGGGDTQYF
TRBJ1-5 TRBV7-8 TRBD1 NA TGTGCCAGCAGCTCTCTAACCGGACAGGTTTCTGGCAATCAGCCCCAGCATTTT CASSSLTGQVSGNQPQHF
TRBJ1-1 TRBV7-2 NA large TGTGCCAGCAGCTTAGGCGGTCGGGGTTCTGAAGCTTTCTTT CASSLGGRGSEAFF
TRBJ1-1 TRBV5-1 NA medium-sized TGCGCCAGCAGCTCCTCCCCCGGGACGACAAACACTGAAGCTTTCTTT CASSSSPGTTNTEAFF
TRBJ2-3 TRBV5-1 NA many TGCGCCAGCAGCTTCTACACAGATACGCAGTATTTT CASSFYTDTQYF
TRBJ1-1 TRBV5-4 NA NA TGTGCCAGCAGCTTCAGGGTTTATGACACTGAAGCTTTCTTT CASSFRVYDTEAFF
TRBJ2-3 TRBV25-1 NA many TGTGCCAGCAGTGCCCCGGGACTCAACACAGATACGCAGTATTTT CASSAPGLNTDTQYF
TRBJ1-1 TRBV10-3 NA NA TGTGCCATCAGTGCCAGGGCGGCTGAAGCTTTCTTT CAISARAAEAFF
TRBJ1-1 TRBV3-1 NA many TGTGCCAGCAGCCTTGGGGTGAGCACTGAAGCTTTCTTT CASSLGVSTEAFF
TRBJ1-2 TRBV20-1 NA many TGCAGTGCTAGAGGCGGCGCGATGTATGGCTACACCTTC CSARGGAMYGYTF
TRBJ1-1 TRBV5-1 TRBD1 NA TGCGCCAGCAGCTTTGGGACAGGGGGCACTGAAGCTTTCTTT CASSFGTGGTEAFF